This T cell receptor (beta chain) is from a study of T cell repertoires in cytomegalovirus infection. About the research overall: Matching HLA type, along with CMV infection, was indicated by public TCR beta signatures. Study observations and caveats: Summed frequency of shared TCR beta families picked out CMV carriers who also had the relevant HLA. Ex vivo responses were dominated by HLA-C-restricted CMV-specific TCR beta clonotypes.

Each CDR3 protein is one row after TCRdb ran MiXCR on the reads. The table shows 350,000 to 550,000 distinct CDR3 sequences, with roughly 30% occurring only once. A remark on this clonotype: Its antigen is as yet unknown.

Sequencing used PBMCs. The clonotype comes from a human donor in good health (CMV status not recorded). Some clones in this sample may be carry-over from other donors' samples.

The chain's CDR3 is CASSSSGTGEAFF. In DNA, the CDR3 is TGTGCCAGCAGTTCCTCCGGGACAGGGGAAGCTTTCTTT. V gene TRBV6-6 combines with J gene TRBJ1-1; 9 bases are shared with TRBD1. V shed 4 bases and J 8 bases; nucleotides not matched to a gene: 5. Germline V gives CDR1 MNHNY, CDR2 SVGAGI (reference sequence). This CDR3 is 13 amino acids long.